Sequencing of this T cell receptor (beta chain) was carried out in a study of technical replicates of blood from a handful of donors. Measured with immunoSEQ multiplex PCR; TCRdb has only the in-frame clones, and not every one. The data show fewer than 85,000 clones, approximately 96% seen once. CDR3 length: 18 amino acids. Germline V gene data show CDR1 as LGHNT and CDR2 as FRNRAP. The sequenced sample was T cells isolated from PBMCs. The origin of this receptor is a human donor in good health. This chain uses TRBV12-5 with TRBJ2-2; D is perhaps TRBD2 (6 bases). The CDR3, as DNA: TGTGTTAGGGGAGGCGCTAGCGAAATTTTTAAGGACACCGGGGAGCTGTTTTTT. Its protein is CVRGGASEIFKDTGELFF.